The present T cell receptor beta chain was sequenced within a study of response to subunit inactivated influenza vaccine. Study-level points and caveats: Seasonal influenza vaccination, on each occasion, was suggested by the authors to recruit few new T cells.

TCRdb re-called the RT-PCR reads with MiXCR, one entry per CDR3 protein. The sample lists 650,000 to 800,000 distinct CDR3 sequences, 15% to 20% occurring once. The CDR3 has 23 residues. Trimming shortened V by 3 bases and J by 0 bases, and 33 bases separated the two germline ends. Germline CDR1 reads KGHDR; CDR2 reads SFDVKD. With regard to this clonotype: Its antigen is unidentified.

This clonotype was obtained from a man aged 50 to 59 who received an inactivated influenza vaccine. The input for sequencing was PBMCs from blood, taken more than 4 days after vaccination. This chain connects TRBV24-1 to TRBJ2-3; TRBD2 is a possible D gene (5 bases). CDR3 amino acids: CATSDHAGNPEVGRAPSTDTQYF. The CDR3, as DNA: TGTGCCACCAGTGATCACGCAGGTAATCCCGAGGTTGGGAGAGCACCTAGCACAGATACGCAGTATTTT.